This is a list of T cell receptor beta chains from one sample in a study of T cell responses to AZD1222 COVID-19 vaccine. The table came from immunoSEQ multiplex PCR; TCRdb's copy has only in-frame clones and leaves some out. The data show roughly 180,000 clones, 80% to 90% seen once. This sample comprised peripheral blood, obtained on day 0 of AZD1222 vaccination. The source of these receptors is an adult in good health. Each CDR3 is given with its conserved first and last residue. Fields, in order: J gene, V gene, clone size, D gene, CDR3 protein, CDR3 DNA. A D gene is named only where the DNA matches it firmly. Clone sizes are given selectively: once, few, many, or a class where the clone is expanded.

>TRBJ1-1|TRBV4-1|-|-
CASKDRWTEAFF
TGCGCCAGCAAGGACAGATGGACTGAAGCTTTCTTT
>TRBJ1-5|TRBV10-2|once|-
CASTPAGSQPQHF
TGCGCCAGCACCCCGGCGGGGAGCCAGCCCCAGCATTTT
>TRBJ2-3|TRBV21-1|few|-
CASSSCREWKADTQYF
TGTGCCAGCAGCAGTTGCAGGGAATGGAAGGCAGATACGCAGTATTTT
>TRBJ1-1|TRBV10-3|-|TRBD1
CAIWTGGNTEAFF
TGTGCCATCTGGACAGGGGGCAACACTGAAGCTTTCTTT
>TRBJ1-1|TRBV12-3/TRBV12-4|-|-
CASGVRGNTEAFF
TGTGCCAGCGGGGTTAGGGGGAACACTGAAGCTTTCTTT
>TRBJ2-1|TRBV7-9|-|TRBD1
CASSLEETLTGENEQFF
TGTGCCAGCAGCTTAGAGGAGACGTTGACAGGGGAGAATGAGCAGTTCTTC
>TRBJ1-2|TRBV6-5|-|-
CASRLATNYGYTF
TGTGCCAGCAGACTCGCAACGAACTATGGCTACACCTTC
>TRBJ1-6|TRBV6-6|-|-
CASGEALHF
TGTGCCAGCGGGGAGGCCCTCCACTTT
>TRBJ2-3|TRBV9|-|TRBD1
CASSLMTGKDTQYF
TGTGCCAGCAGCTTAATGACAGGGAAAGATACGCAGTATTTT
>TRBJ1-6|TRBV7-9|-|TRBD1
CASSLSPTGVNSPLHF
TGTGCCAGCAGCTTGAGCCCTACAGGGGTAAATTCACCCCTCCACTTT
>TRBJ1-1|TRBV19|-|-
CASSIRAPNTEAFF
TGTGCCAGTAGTATTAGGGCGCCGAACACTGAGGCTTTCTTT
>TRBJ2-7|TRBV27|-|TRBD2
CASSNPLAGTYEQYF
TGTGCCAGCAGTAACCCACTAGCGGGCACCTACGAGCAGTACTTC
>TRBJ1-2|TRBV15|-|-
CATSRDRSQERANYGYTF
TGTGCCACCAGCAGAGATCGTAGCCAGGAAAGAGCTAACTATGGCTACACCTTC
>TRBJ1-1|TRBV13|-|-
CASSLGRGKSEAFF
TGTGCCAGCAGCTTAGGCCGGGGGAAGAGTGAAGCTTTCTTT
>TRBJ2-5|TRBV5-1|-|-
CASSRGSSQETQYF
TGCGCCAGCAGCCGGGGCAGCTCCCAAGAGACCCAGTACTTC
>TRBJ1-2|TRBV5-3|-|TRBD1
CARSSTGGAYTF
TGTGCCAGAAGCTCTACAGGGGGCGCCTACACCTTC
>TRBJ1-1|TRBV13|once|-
CASSFTVNTEAFF
TGTGCCAGCAGCTTTACGGTGAACACTGAAGCTTTCTTT
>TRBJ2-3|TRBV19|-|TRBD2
CASSIALAGGWYTDTQYF
TGTGCCAGTAGTATAGCTCTAGCGGGGGGTTGGTACACAGATACGCAGTATTTT
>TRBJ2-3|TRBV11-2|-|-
CASSFVLKDTQYF
TGTGCCAGCAGCTTTGTCTTGAAGGATACGCAGTATTTT
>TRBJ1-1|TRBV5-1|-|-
CASSPPSLNTEAFF
TGCGCCAGCAGCCCCCCAAGTTTAAACACTGAAGCTTTCTTT
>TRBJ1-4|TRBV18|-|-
CASSPEAVNEKLFF
TGTGCCAGCTCACCAGAGGCAGTTAATGAAAAACTGTTTTTT
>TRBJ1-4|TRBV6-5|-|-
CASSYSGPGAVEKLFF
TGTGCCAGCAGTTACTCAGGTCCGGGGGCTGTTGAAAAACTGTTTTTT
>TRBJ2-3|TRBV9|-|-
CASSVPWDPTTQYF
TGTGCCAGCAGCGTCCCCTGGGACCCGACTACGCAGTATTTT
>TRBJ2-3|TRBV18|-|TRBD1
CASSPGQGRTDTQYF
TGTGCCAGCTCACCCGGACAGGGGCGCACAGATACGCAGTATTTT
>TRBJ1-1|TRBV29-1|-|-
CSVEDTYNTEAFF
TGCAGCGTTGAAGATACATATAACACTGAAGCTTTCTTT
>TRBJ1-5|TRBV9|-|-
CASSVGSRGEPQHF
TGTGCCAGCAGCGTAGGTAGCAGGGGAGAGCCCCAGCATTTT
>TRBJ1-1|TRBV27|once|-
CASSWGVGNTEAFF
TGTGCCAGCAGTTGGGGGGTTGGGAACACTGAAGCTTTCTTT
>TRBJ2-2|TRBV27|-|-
CASSWGAGGELFF
TGTGCCAGCAGTTGGGGGGCCGGCGGGGAGCTGTTTTTT
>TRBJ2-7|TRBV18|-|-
CASSQKTFTSRGHYEQYF
TGTGCCAGCTCACAAAAAACCTTCACCTCCCGGGGGCATTACGAGCAGTACTTC
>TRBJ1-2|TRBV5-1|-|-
CASSLVGQNYGYTF
TGCGCCAGCAGCTTGGTAGGGCAGAACTATGGCTACACCTTC
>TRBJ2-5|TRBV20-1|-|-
CSARVGETQYF
TGCAGTGCTAGGGTGGGGGAGACCCAGTACTTC
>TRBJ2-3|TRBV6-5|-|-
CASSYGENTDTQYF
TGTGCCAGCAGTTACGGGGAGAACACAGATACGCAGTATTTT
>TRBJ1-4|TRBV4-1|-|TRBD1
CASSPRLGQDLVKLFF
TGCGCCAGCAGCCCAAGACTTGGACAGGACCTGGTAAAACTGTTTTTT
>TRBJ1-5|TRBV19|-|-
CASSIRPRGGNQPQHF
TGTGCCAGTAGTATTCGGCCCAGGGGAGGCAATCAGCCCCAGCATTTT
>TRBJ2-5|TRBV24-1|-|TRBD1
CATSKRWTGPQETQYF
TGTGCCACCAGTAAAAGGTGGACAGGTCCACAAGAGACCCAGTACTTC
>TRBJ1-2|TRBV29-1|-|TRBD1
CSVAGTGGPNYGYTF
TGCAGCGTTGCCGGGACAGGGGGCCCTAACTATGGCTACACCTTC
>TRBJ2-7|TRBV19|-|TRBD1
CASSRTGSGEQYF
TGTGCCAGTAGTAGGACAGGGTCGGGGGAGCAGTACTTC
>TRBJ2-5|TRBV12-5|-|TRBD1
CASGLWDRRKETQYF
TGTGCTAGTGGTTTGTGGGACAGGAGAAAAGAGACCCAGTACTTC
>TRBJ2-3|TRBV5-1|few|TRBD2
CASSGLGSTDTQYF
TGCGCCAGCAGCGGACTAGGGAGCACAGATACGCAGTATTTT
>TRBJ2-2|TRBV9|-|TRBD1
CASSSGQGANTGELFF
TGTGCCAGCAGCTCAGGACAGGGAGCGAACACCGGGGAGCTGTTTTTT
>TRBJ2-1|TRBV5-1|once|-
CASSLGGNNNEQFF
TGCGCCAGCAGCTTGGGGGGGAATAACAATGAGCAGTTCTTC
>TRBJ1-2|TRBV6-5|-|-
CASSPGQWKNYGYTF
TGTGCCAGCAGCCCAGGACAGTGGAAGAACTATGGCTACACCTTC
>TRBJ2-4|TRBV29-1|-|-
CSVTDNQLQYF
TGCAGCGTCACTGACAATCAACTTCAGTACTTC
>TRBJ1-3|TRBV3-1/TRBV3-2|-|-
CASSQEDSSGNTIYF
TGTGCCAGCAGCCAAGAAGACAGCTCTGGAAACACCATATATTTT
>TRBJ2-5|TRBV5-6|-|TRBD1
CASRRSGTGEETQYF
TGTGCCAGCAGGCGTTCGGGGACAGGGGAAGAGACCCAGTACTTC
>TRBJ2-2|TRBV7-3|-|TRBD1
CASSLIRTGGTGELFF
TGTGCCAGCAGCTTAATACGGACAGGGGGCACCGGGGAGCTGTTTTTT
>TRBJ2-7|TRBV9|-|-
CASSVVGSSYEQYF
TGTGCCAGCAGCGTAGTGGGCAGTTCCTACGAGCAGTACTTC
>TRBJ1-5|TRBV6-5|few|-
CASTQGPGISQPQHF
TGTGCCAGCACCCAAGGGCCAGGTATAAGTCAGCCCCAGCATTTT
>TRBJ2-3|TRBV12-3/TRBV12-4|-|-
CASSLVTRGQYF
TGTGCCAGCAGTTTAGTAACCCGGGGGCAGTATTTT
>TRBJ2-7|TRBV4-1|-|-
CASSQTSGGSYEQYF
TGCGCCAGCAGCCAAACCAGTGGCGGCTCCTACGAGCAGTACTTC
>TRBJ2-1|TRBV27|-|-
CASSLINDEQFF
TGTGCCAGCAGTTTAATAAACGATGAGCAGTTCTTC
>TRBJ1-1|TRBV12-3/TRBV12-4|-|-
CASSLSVNTEAFF
TGTGCCAGCAGTTTGTCCGTGAACACTGAAGCTTTCTTT